Included here is one T cell receptor (beta chain) sequence, with context. The antigen is not known. The PCR was carried out with 60 Vbeta primers and 13 Jbeta primers. Assay: immunoSEQ multiplex PCR; the TCRdb copy retains only in-frame clones and omits some. The data hold some 190,000 clones, with 70% to 90% observed a single time. CDR1 is SNHLY, CDR2 FYNNEI, per germline. This CDR3 is 15 amino acids long. V lost 6 bases, J lost 1 base, and 7 bases stayed unmatched. This record comes from a study of cytomegalovirus exposure and HLA in healthy donors. Whole-study findings and limits: Later analysis suggested links between common viral pathogens and several top significant clusters. Upon later analysis, TCR association rates were observed to vary by HLA locus, being highest for DRB1 and lowest for HLA-C.

The donors, nominally healthy at sampling, likely had unrecorded immune exposures. The sequenced sample was PBMCs. This receptor was identified in a male donor in good health and CMV-seronegative. This chain uses TRBV2 with TRBJ2-5, with 8 bases that match TRBD2. The CDR3 coding sequence is TGTGCCAGCAGCCCGGGACTAGGATCCCAAGAGACCCAGTACTTC. Translated: CASSPGLGSQETQYF.